The 32 T cell receptor beta chains below come from one sample, sequenced in a study of blood T cells in healthy people across ages. Using a J-beta primer mix together with a sample-barcoded 5' primer, a second PCR was run for about 6 to 11 cycles. TCRdb reprocessed the 5' RACE reads with MiXCR, giving one entry per CDR3 protein. The sample yields about 1.8 million distinct CDR3 sequences, around 48% seen once. Sequenced: blood. These receptors were collected from a middle-aged woman in good health.

This chain uses TRBV14 with TRBJ1-2; 10 bases fit TRBD1. This CDR3 has 17 residues. Germline assignment: CDR1 SGHDN and CDR2 FVKESK. The junction had 14 bases not matched to a gene; V was cut back by 4 bases and J by 6 bases. This CDR3 reads CASSRKQPGQGNDGYTF. CDR3 sequence (DNA): TGTGCCAGCAGCCGAAAACAGCCGGGACAGGGGAACGATGGCTACACCTTC.

The chain joins TRBV12-3 or TRBV12-4 to TRBJ1-1; D is ambiguous. V was clipped by 1 base and J by 5 bases, with 14 bases between them. This CDR3 is 15 amino acids long. The CDR3 bases are TGTGCCAGCAGTTTAGTGGGCGGAGGTGGGACTGAAGCTTTCTTT. Protein: CASSLVGGGGTEAFF.

The table lists this clonotype with a few counts. V usage is TRBV7-2 and J usage is TRBJ2-1; D perhaps matches TRBD2 (5 bases). V was pared by 1 base and J by 9 bases, with 13 bases between. Germline CDR1 and CDR2: SGHTA and FQGNSA. This CDR3 region has 14 residues. The CDR3 region has the DNA TGTGCCAGCAGCTTAGTTCTAGGGAGAGGTGAGCAGTTCTTC. Its translation: CASSLVLGRGEQFF.

The chain combines TRBV10-3 with TRBJ1-5; no firm D call. The V gene lost 6 bases and the J gene lost 5 bases, with 14 bases spanning the gap. This CDR3 comprises 14 residues. CDR1 is ENHRY and CDR2 is SYGVKD in the germline V gene. This CDR3 reads CAISSGRSDQPQHF. The CDR3 DNA is TGTGCCATCAGCTCCGGGAGATCGGATCAGCCCCAGCATTTT.

This clonotype appeared a few times. The V gene is TRBV29-1, the J gene TRBJ2-1; 8 bases align to TRBD1. Germline V gene sequence: CDR1 SQVTM, CDR2 ANQGSEA. The CDR3 has 13 residues. The V and J ends lost 7 bases and 2 bases, in that order; junction bases with no gene match: 4. CDR3: CSAQTGAYNEQFF. CDR3 sequence (DNA): TGCAGCGCCCAGACAGGGGCCTACAATGAGCAGTTCTTC.

The chain carries TRBV28 and TRBJ2-1; tentative D call: TRBD1 (6 bases). Germline V gene data show CDR1 as MDHEN and CDR2 as SYDVKM. Between the trimmed V and J ends, which lost 4 bases and 0 bases, there was a span of 13 bases. CDR3 length: 16 amino acids. The CDR3 loop is CASSSGRDNSYNEQFF. In nucleotides, the CDR3 is TGTGCCAGCAGTTCAGGTCGGGACAACTCCTACAATGAGCAGTTCTTC. Drawing the rest from reference TRBV28 and TRBJ2-1, the complete variable domain is DVKVTQSSRYLVKRTGEKVFLECVQDMDHENMFWYRQDPGLGLRLIYFSYDVKMKEKGDIPEGYSVSREKKERFSLILESASTNQTSMYLCASSSGRDNSYNEQFFGPGTRLTVL.

This chain joins TRBV29-1 and TRBJ2-3; weak D call: TRBD2 (5 bases). There are 13 residues in the CDR3. V lost 4 bases and J 0 bases, leaving 8 bases between the germline ends. Per the germline V gene, CDR1 is SQVTM and CDR2 is ANQGSEA. CDR3 in DNA: TGCAGCGTTGTAGAGGGAAGCACAGATACGCAGTATTTT. Translation: CSVVEGSTDTQYF.

The rearrangement joins TRBV28 to TRBJ2-1; D is tentatively TRBD1 or TRBD2 (6 bases each). This CDR3 has 15 amino acids. Germline V gives CDR1 MDHEN, CDR2 SYDVKM. V dropped 7 bases and J dropped 1 base, with 14 bases sitting between them. The CDR3 region is CASTFGGGSYNEQFF. In DNA form, the CDR3 reads TGTGCCAGCACCTTTGGAGGGGGTTCCTACAATGAGCAGTTCTTC.

The chain links TRBV6-1 to TRBJ2-1, with D tentatively TRBD1 (7 bases). Looked up from germline, CDR1 is MNHNS and CDR2 is SASEGT. The CDR3 is 19 amino acids. V was trimmed by 5 bases and J by 0 bases, leaving 23 bases between them. CDR3 residues: CASSQRRFGRGVSYNEQFF. DNA of the CDR3: TGTGCCAGCAGTCAGAGGAGGTTCGGCAGGGGGGTCTCCTACAATGAGCAGTTCTTC.

The gene calls are TRBV6-2 or TRBV6-3 and TRBJ1-1; D unclear. CDR1 is MNHEY and CDR2 is SVGEGT in the germline V gene. The CDR3 has 15 residues. Trimming took 0 bases from V and 5 from J, leaving 13 bases between them. The CDR3 protein is CASSYSLGRRTEAFF. For the CDR3, the DNA is TGTGCCAGCAGTTACTCTCTAGGGCGGAGAACTGAAGCTTTCTTT.

Only a few counts were recorded for this clonotype. The chain couples TRBV9 to TRBJ1-2; D is perhaps TRBD1 (5 bases). Trimming stripped 2 bases from V and 2 bases from J, with 10 bases between. The CDR3 is made up of 14 amino acids. CDR1 is SGDLS, CDR2 YYNGEE, per germline. The CDR3 DNA reads TGTGCCAGCAGCGTTGCAGGGTCAAACTATGGCTACACCTTC. Translation: CASSVAGSNYGYTF.

This clonotype came up a few times. CDR3 in DNA: TGTGCCAGCAGCATTAGACTAGCGGGGGGCTACGAGCAGTACTTC. Protein product: CASSIRLAGGYEQYF. This sequence joins TRBV7-2 and TRBJ2-7; 13 bases align to TRBD2. J was trimmed by 3 bases and V by 5 bases; bases with no gene match: 4. The CDR3 runs 15 residues. Germline V gene lookup returns CDR1 SGHTA and CDR2 FQGNSA.

This sequence joins TRBV5-5 and TRBJ2-7; 8 bases match TRBD1. The CDR3 covers 15 residues. The germline V gene encodes CDR1 SGHKS and CDR2 YYEKEE (reference sequence). V dropped 0 bases and J dropped 3; count of bases not matched to a gene: 5. The CDR3, as DNA: TGTGCCAGCAGCTTGGTTACAGGGGGAAGCTACGAGCAGTACTTC. Amino acids: CASSLVTGGSYEQYF.

This clonotype showed up just a few times. An end of the junction differs from the germline gene, which may be a read error. The chain combines TRBV7-9 with TRBJ2-5; the match to TRBD1 covers 9 bases. The germline V gene has CDR1 SEHNR and CDR2 FQNEAQ (reference sequence). The CDR3 runs 14 residues. CDR3 in DNA: TGTGTCAGCAGCTTGGACAGGGGAGAAGAGACCCAGTACTTC. Protein: CVSSLDRGEETQYF.

A note on this clonotype: Relative to the germline gene, one junction end is altered; a read error may explain this. The genes are TRBV6-1 and TRBJ2-7; 7 bases map to TRBD1. CDR3 length equals 15 residues. Germline CDR1 reads MNHNS; CDR2 reads SASEGT. CDR3 in amino acids: CAGSERDRELSEQYF. CDR3 coding DNA: TGTGCCGGCAGTGAAAGAGACAGGGAATTGAGCGAGCAGTACTTC.

The V and J genes are TRBV4-3 and TRBJ1-2; maybe TRBD1 (6 bases). V lost 3 bases, J lost 4 bases, and 15 bases lay in between. Germline CDR1 is LGHNA and CDR2 is YSLEER. The CDR3 has 15 amino acids. As DNA, the CDR3 is TGCGCCAGCAGCCAGGCGACAGGATCCTTCTATGGCTACACCTTC. It yields the protein CASSQATGSFYGYTF.

The chain employs TRBV7-9 and TRBJ2-7; possibly TRBD2 for D (5 bases). Trimming cost V 5 bases and J 7 bases, with 15 bases left between them. CDR1 SEHNR and CDR2 FQNEAQ come from the germline V gene (reference sequence). The CDR3 is 13 residues long. As DNA, the CDR3 is TGTGCCAGCAGCCCCCGGCGGGCCGAGGAGCAGTACTTC. It translates to CASSPRRAEEQYF.

This sequence joins TRBV6-6 and TRBJ1-2; 7 bases fit TRBD1. The CDR3 is 13 amino acids. After removal of 7 bases from V and 12 bases from J, the junction contained 14 bases not matched to a gene. Germline CDR1 is MNHNY and CDR2 is SVGAGI (reference sequence). The CDR3 protein is CASTPRQGLWDTF. CDR3 bases: TGTGCCAGCACCCCCAGACAGGGCCTTTGGGACACCTTC.

The chain couples TRBV19 to TRBJ1-1; D not certain. Trimming took off 1 base at V and 6 bases at J, with 21 bases between the two ends. CDR1 and CDR2 from the germline V gene are LNHDA and SQIVND (reference sequence). CDR3 length equals 17 residues. The CDR3 region has the DNA TGTGCCAGTAGTATAGGAGGATTACGAGCCCTGGCTCCTGAAGCTTTCTTT. Protein sequence: CASSIGGLRALAPEAFF.

Worth noting for this clonotype: Sequence at one end of the junction differs from germline and may be a read error. The gene calls are TRBV5-5 and TRBJ1-2, with unresolved D. CDR1 SGHKS and CDR2 YYEKEE come from the germline V gene (reference sequence). The CDR3 sequence is 16 residues long. This chain's CDR3 is CASSLWGRTSNYGYIF. CDR3 DNA sequence: TGTGCCAGCAGCTTGTGGGGAAGGACCTCCAACTATGGCTACATCTTC. Combining the CDR3 with reference TRBV5-5 and TRBJ1-2 gives the whole variable domain DAGVTQSPTHLIKTRGQQVTLRCSPISGHKSVSWYQQVLGQGPQFIFQYYEKEERGRGNFPDRFSARQFPNYSSELNVNALLLGDSALYLCASSLWGRTSNYGYIFGSGTRLTVV.

This clonotype was detected ten times or more. CDR3 sequence: CASSLSRGSYEQYF. The DNA of the CDR3 is TGTGCCAGCAGTTTATCCCGGGGCTCCTACGAGCAGTACTTC. This rearrangement joins TRBV27 to TRBJ2-7; possible D gene TRBD2, 5 bases. This CDR3 region has 14 residues. The V end lost 0 bases, the J end lost 0 bases, and 6 bases lay between the germline ends. CDR1 MNHEY and CDR2 SMNVEV come from the germline V gene (reference sequence).

The chain recombines TRBV6-1 with TRBJ1-2; D is possibly TRBD1 (6 bases). The CDR3 runs to 16 residues. Trimming cost V 6 bases and J 2 bases, with 19 bases left between them. Germline values: CDR1 MNHNS, CDR2 SASEGT. The CDR3 DNA sequence: TGTGCCAGCAGCCCACGGACGGGACAAGACAACTATGGCTACACCTTC. Encoded protein: CASSPRTGQDNYGYTF.

This clonotype was found many times. This chain links TRBV5-1 with TRBJ2-5; D remains ambiguous. Germline assignment: CDR1 SGHRS and CDR2 YFSETQ. The CDR3 loop spans 12 amino acids. Between the trimmed V and J ends, which lost 7 bases and 7 bases, there was a span of 14 bases. CDR3 sequence: CASSLSKGTQYF. The CDR3 DNA sequence: TGCGCCAGCTCCCTCTCGAAGGGGACCCAGTACTTC.

The CDR3 region has the DNA TGTGCCAGCAGTTTCCCCGGTCGCACAGATACGCAGTATTTT. Amino acids: CASSFPGRTDTQYF. The chain combines TRBV27 with TRBJ2-3; no clear D gene. Germline loops: CDR1 MNHEY, CDR2 SMNVEV (reference sequence). The CDR3 runs to 14 residues. V was clipped by 3 bases and J by 1 base, with 8 bases between them.

For the CDR3, the DNA is TGTGCCAGCAGCGGCGGAACCTGGGATACGCAGTATTTT. It yields the protein CASSGGTWDTQYF. This rearrangement joins TRBV5-6 to TRBJ2-3; no clear D gene. Germline lookup yields CDR1 SGHDT and CDR2 YYEEEE. The CDR3 consists of 13 residues. With 4 bases removed from V and 6 bases from J, the gap between germline ends came to 12 bases.

The chain links TRBV10-1 to TRBJ2-7; 9 nucleotides agree with TRBD1. Germline V gene sequence: CDR1 WNHNN, CDR2 SYGVQD (reference sequence). V dropped 6 bases and J dropped 7; count of bases not matched to a gene: 4. There are 12 residues in the CDR3. The CDR3 protein is CASRGTGREQYF. The CDR3 DNA is TGCGCCAGCAGAGGGACAGGGCGTGAGCAGTACTTC.

The chain carries TRBV7-8 and TRBJ2-4; D uncertain. The V end lost 2 bases, the J end lost 6 bases, and 14 bases lay between the germline ends. This CDR3 is 15 amino acids long. Looked up from germline, CDR1 is SGHVS and CDR2 is FQNEAQ. The chain's CDR3 is CASSLFGQPGNIQYF. As DNA, the CDR3 is TGTGCCAGCAGCTTATTCGGGCAGCCTGGAAACATTCAGTACTTC.

The chain combines TRBV11-2 with TRBJ2-7; 7 bases line up with TRBD1. This CDR3 has 18 amino acids. The J segment lost 1 base and the V segment lost 5 bases, leaving 17 bases of the junction unmatched. Looked up from germline, CDR1 is SGHAT and CDR2 is FQNNGV. The DNA for the CDR3 is TGTGCCAGCAGCCCAGGGGGTGGCAGCCCCTGGGGGTCCTACGAGCAGTACTTC. Translation gives CASSPGGGSPWGSYEQYF.

The chain employs TRBV2 and TRBJ2-5; weak D call: TRBD1 (6 bases). The CDR3 spans 15 residues. Germline CDR1 reads SNHLY; CDR2 reads FYNNEI. Deletions cut 1 base from V and 4 bases from J, with 13 bases between. CDR3 amino acids: CASSEDRVMGETQYF. DNA of the CDR3: TGTGCCAGCAGTGAAGACAGGGTGATGGGAGAGACCCAGTACTTC.

The genes are TRBV5-5 and TRBJ2-6, with a weak D call TRBD2 (6 bases). V was pared by 4 bases and J by 2 bases, with 13 bases between. Germline loops: CDR1 SGHKS, CDR2 YYEKEE (reference sequence). CDR3 size: 16 residues. The CDR3 region has the DNA TGTGCCAGCAGCAAGAGAGGAGGGGCTGGGGCCAACGTCCTGACTTTC. As protein: CASSKRGGAGANVLTF.

In its sample, this clonotype was seen many times. This chain connects TRBV20-1 to TRBJ1-2; a possible D gene is TRBD1 (5 bases). The CDR3 is 11 residues long. Germline loops: CDR1 DFQATT, CDR2 SNEGSKA (reference sequence). With 6 bases removed from V and 4 bases from J, the gap between germline ends came to 9 bases. CDR3 DNA: TGCAGTGCAGGGGTTGGCTATGGCTACACCTTC. Encoded protein: CSAGVGYGYTF.

The rearrangement links TRBV9 to TRBJ2-4; 11 nucleotides agree with TRBD2. Germline CDR1 is SGDLS and CDR2 is YYNGEE. The CDR3 has 19 residues. With V trimmed by 0 bases and J by 1 base, 9 bases remained unmatched. The CDR3 is CASSVDPSGGTAAKNIQYF. The CDR3 DNA reads TGTGCCAGCAGCGTAGATCCTAGCGGGGGGACTGCGGCCAAAAACATTCAGTACTTC.